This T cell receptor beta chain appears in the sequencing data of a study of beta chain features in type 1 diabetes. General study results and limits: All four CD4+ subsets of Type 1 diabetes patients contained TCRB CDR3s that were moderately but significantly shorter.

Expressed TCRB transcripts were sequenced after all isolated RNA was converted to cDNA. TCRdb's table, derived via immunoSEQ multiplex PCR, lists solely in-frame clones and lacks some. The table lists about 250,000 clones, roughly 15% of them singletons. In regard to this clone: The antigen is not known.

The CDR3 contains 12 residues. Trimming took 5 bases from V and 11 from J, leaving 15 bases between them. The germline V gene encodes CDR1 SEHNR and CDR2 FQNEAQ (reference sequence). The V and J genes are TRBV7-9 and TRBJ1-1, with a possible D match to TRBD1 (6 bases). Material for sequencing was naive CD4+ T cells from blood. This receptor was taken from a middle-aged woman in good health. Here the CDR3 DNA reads TGTGCCAGCAGCGGCGGGGGGCTTAAGGCTTTCTTT. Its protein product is CASSGGGLKAFF.